A single sample is the source of the 27 T cell receptor beta chains below, sequenced in a study of blood T cells in healthy people across ages. For the second PCR, which ran for about 6 to 11 cycles, a sample-barcoded 5' primer and a J-beta primer mix were used. TCRdb processed the 5' RACE reads anew with MiXCR; each CDR3 protein has one entry. The sample carries around 1.5 million distinct CDR3 sequences, approximately 59% recorded once. Sequencing was carried out using blood. These receptors originate from a young man in good health.

The chain uses TRBV25-1 and TRBJ1-6; the match to TRBD1 covers 7 bases. Germline CDR1 is MGHDK and CDR2 is SYGVNS. Trimming at V came to 3 bases and at J to 7 bases, leaving 9 bases not matched to a gene. This CDR3 spans 16 amino acids. The CDR3 DNA follows: TGTGCCAGCAGTGATCCTTCACCGGGACAGAATTCACCCCTCCACTTT. Amino acids: CASSDPSPGQNSPLHF. The variable domain in full, with the rest retrieved from reference TRBV25-1 and TRBJ1-6, is EADIYQTPRYLVIGTGKKITLECSQTMGHDKMYWYQQDPGMELHLIHYSYGVNSTEKGDLSSESTVSRIRTEHFPLTLESARPSHTSQYLCASSDPSPGQNSPLHFGNGTRLTVT.

The chain uses TRBV7-2 and TRBJ2-1; 9 positions agree with TRBD1. CDR3 size: 15 residues. Germline V gene sequence: CDR1 SGHTA, CDR2 FQGNSA. With V trimmed by 1 base and J by 7 bases, 5 bases remained unmatched. CDR3 amino acids: CASSLGTGVWNEQFF. CDR3 coding DNA: TGTGCCAGCAGCTTAGGGACAGGGGTCTGGAATGAGCAGTTCTTC.

The chain carries TRBV9 and TRBJ1-2; TRBD1 is a possible D gene (5 bases). V lost 0 bases and J lost 0, with 12 bases in between. Per germline, CDR1 SGDLS and CDR2 YYNGEE. The CDR3 runs 16 residues. The CDR3 protein is CASSVARTRTNYGYTF. The CDR3 DNA sequence: TGTGCCAGCAGCGTAGCTAGGACAAGAACTAACTATGGCTACACCTTC.

The chain uses TRBV5-1 and TRBJ2-1; D possibly corresponds to TRBD2 (6 bases). Germline V lookup: CDR1 SGHRS, CDR2 YFSETQ. Trimming shortened V by 2 bases and J by 7 bases, and 22 bases separated the two germline ends. The CDR3 consists of 17 residues. In DNA form, the CDR3 reads TGCGCCAGCAGCTTTAGCGTCGGGGGAGGACTGATAAATGAGCAGTTCTTC. Protein: CASSFSVGGGLINEQFF.

The chain links TRBV6-6 to TRBJ2-7; D unclear. Germline CDR1 reads MNHNY; CDR2 reads SVGAGI (reference sequence). The V end lost 6 bases, the J end lost 5 bases, and 14 bases lay between the germline ends. There are 13 residues in the CDR3. As DNA, the CDR3 is TGTGCCAGCAGCCTTGTGTCCTGGGACGAGCAGTACTTC. This codes for CASSLVSWDEQYF.

The chain carries TRBV29-1 and TRBJ1-1; 9 nucleotides align to TRBD1. Unmatched junction bases numbered 9, after V lost 7 bases and J lost 3 bases. This CDR3 has 14 amino acids. Germline V CDR1 and CDR2: SQVTM, ANQGSEA. The CDR3 here is CSGTVQGADTEAFF. CDR3 DNA: TGCAGCGGGACGGTACAGGGGGCGGACACTGAAGCTTTCTTT.

This clonotype was recorded only once. The chain employs TRBV19 and TRBJ2-3, with D possibly being TRBD1 or TRBD2 (5 bases each). Germline CDR1 LNHDA, CDR2 SQIVND (reference sequence). The CDR3 consists of 11 residues. V dropped 7 bases and J dropped 4 bases, with 6 bases sitting between them. The DNA for the CDR3 is TGTGCCAGTATGGGGGCAGATACGCAGTATTTT. Translating it yields CASMGADTQYF.

This clonotype appeared a few times. The rearrangement links TRBV4-1 to TRBJ2-7; D gene uncertain. Germline CDR1 is MGHRA and CDR2 is YSYEKL. V lost 0 bases and J 1 base, leaving 16 bases between the germline ends. This CDR3 has 17 amino acids. The CDR3 sequence: CASSQDSWSLGSYEQYF. In DNA, the CDR3 is TGCGCCAGCAGCCAAGACTCGTGGTCCCTTGGATCCTACGAGCAGTACTTC.

In its sample, this clonotype was seen a few times. This chain links TRBV7-9 with TRBJ2-1; D is ambiguous. V gave up 4 bases and J gave up 5 bases, with 9 bases separating them. Germline-derived CDR1 and CDR2 are SEHNR and FQNEAQ (reference sequence). The CDR3 is 13 amino acids. The CDR3: CASSSPANNEQFF. The CDR3 DNA reads TGTGCCAGCAGCTCCCCCGCCAACAATGAGCAGTTCTTC.

The chain joins TRBV5-1 to TRBJ2-1, with 8 bases lining up with TRBD2. Germline-derived CDR1 and CDR2 are SGHRS and YFSETQ. The CDR3 has 18 residues. With 0 bases clipped from V and 5 bases from J, the junction kept 13 bases outside the gene matches. DNA of the CDR3: TGCGCCAGCAGCTTGGACCTTGACGGGACTAGTAATGACAATGAGCAGTTCTTC. Encoded protein: CASSLDLDGTSNDNEQFF.

The rearrangement joins TRBV28 to TRBJ2-2, with D perhaps TRBD1 (5 bases). Germline V CDR1 and CDR2: MDHEN, SYDVKM. The V and J ends lost 7 bases and 1 base respectively, with 16 bases between them. The CDR3 sequence is 16 residues long. DNA of the CDR3: TGTGCCAGCACCCCTGGGGCACCGGGGAACACCGGGGAGCTGTTTTTT. Translation: CASTPGAPGNTGELFF.

This clonotype appeared a single time. The chain carries TRBV5-1 and TRBJ1-6, with D possibly TRBD1 on 5 matching bases. Germline V lookup: CDR1 SGHRS, CDR2 YFSETQ. This CDR3 is built from 15 residues. V lost 4 bases, J lost 6 bases, and 14 bases lay in between. The CDR3 nucleotides are TGCGCCAGCAGCCTGACGGGACGGAGTAATTCACCCCTCCACTTT. Translated: CASSLTGRSNSPLHF.

The chain links TRBV28 to TRBJ1-1, with D possibly matching TRBD1 (6 bases). V lost 6 bases and J lost 7, with 18 bases in between. In germline, CDR1 is MDHEN, CDR2 SYDVKM. This CDR3 has 14 residues. The CDR3 DNA reads TGTGCCAGCAGCGGTCCCTCCGAGGGGGGTGAAGCTTTCTTT. Translated, it gives CASSGPSEGGEAFF.

This rearrangement joins TRBV3-1 to TRBJ2-5, with D possibly being TRBD2 (6 bases). The V end lost 3 bases, the J end lost 1 base, and 9 bases lay between the germline ends. The CDR3 is 14 amino acids. CDR1 is LGHDT, CDR2 YNNKEL, per germline (reference sequence). The CDR3 coding sequence is TGTGCCAGCAGCCATATCGGGGGCCAAGAGACCCAGTACTTC. Protein: CASSHIGGQETQYF.

This clonotype showed up just a few times. The chain links TRBV20-1 to TRBJ2-1; 11 nucleotides align to TRBD2. CDR1 DFQATT and CDR2 SNEGSKA come from the germline V gene (reference sequence). The trim removed 3 bases at V and 5 bases at J, leaving 9 bases unmatched. The CDR3 is 16 residues long. CDR3: CSARPLTSGVNNEQFF. Written as DNA, the CDR3 is TGCAGTGCTAGGCCCCTGACTAGCGGGGTGAACAATGAGCAGTTCTTC.

The rearrangement links TRBV7-9 to TRBJ1-2, with D uncertain. V was pared by 5 bases and J by 8 bases, with 18 bases between. Germline lookup yields CDR1 SEHNR and CDR2 FQNEAQ (reference sequence). This CDR3 is 14 amino acids long. CDR3: CASSRIAGLEGYTF. The CDR3 nucleotides are TGTGCCAGCAGCCGGATAGCCGGGCTCGAGGGCTACACCTTC.

V and J are TRBV20-1 and TRBJ2-1; 11 nucleotides agree with TRBD2. Germline V gene sequence: CDR1 DFQATT, CDR2 SNEGSKA (reference sequence). Trimming cost V 7 bases and J 12 bases; bases outside gene matches: 14. CDR3 length: 14 residues. CDR3 nucleotide sequence: TGCAGTGTTCACGGGACTAGCGGAGATCGTGCGCAGTTCTTC. Translation gives CSVHGTSGDRAQFF.

This chain connects TRBV6-2 or TRBV6-3 to TRBJ2-7; possibly TRBD1 or TRBD2 for D (5 bases each). Trimming shortened V by 6 bases and J by 3 bases, and 15 bases separated the two germline ends. Germline CDR1 and CDR2: MNHEY and SVGEGT. This CDR3 spans 14 amino acids. In DNA, the CDR3 is TGTGCCAGCAGCCCCCGGGGCTGGGACTACGAGCAGTACTTC. It specifies CASSPRGWDYEQYF.

The V call is TRBV12-3 or TRBV12-4, the J call TRBJ1-1, with D hard to call. This CDR3 has 14 amino acids. V was clipped by 1 base and J by 9 bases, with 15 bases between them. The CDR3 here is CASSLVQPDSKAFF. The CDR3 nucleotides read TGTGCCAGCAGTTTAGTACAACCAGACTCCAAAGCTTTCTTT.

This chain links TRBV3-1 with TRBJ1-2; D may be TRBD1 (6 bases). Between the trimmed V and J ends, which lost 4 bases and 12 bases, there was a span of 18 bases. Germline CDR1 is LGHDT and CDR2 is YNNKEL (reference sequence). The CDR3 runs to 13 residues. The CDR3 sequence is CASSLGPHGGHTF. CDR3 bases: TGTGCCAGCAGCCTGGGACCACATGGGGGCCACACCTTC.

The V call is TRBV27, the J call TRBJ2-6; D unclear. This CDR3 has 13 residues. V was cut by 8 bases and J by 1 base, with 6 bases left in between. Germline V gene data show CDR1 as MNHEY and CDR2 as SMNVEV (reference sequence). The CDR3 region has the DNA TGTGCCAGCTGTAGTTCTGGGGCCAACGTCCTGACTTTC. It encodes CASCSSGANVLTF.

This chain uses TRBV9 with TRBJ2-1; weak D call: TRBD2 (6 bases). Germline values: CDR1 SGDLS, CDR2 YYNGEE. Trimming cost V 4 bases and J 5 bases, with 19 bases left between them. This CDR3 contains 16 residues. CDR3 nucleotides: TGTGCCAGCAGCTGGATACGGGGGATCAATAACAATGAGCAGTTCTTC. It yields the protein CASSWIRGINNNEQFF. The full variable domain, with the rest looked up from reference TRBV9 and TRBJ2-1, is DSGVTQTPKHLITATGQRVTLRCSPRSGDLSVYWYQQSLDQGLQFLIQYYNGEERAKGNILERFSAQQFPDLHSELNLSSLELGDSALYFCASSWIRGINNNEQFFGPGTRLTVL.

The rearrangement uses TRBV10-2 and TRBJ2-7; D tentatively reads TRBD1 or TRBD2 (5 bases each). V dropped 6 bases and J dropped 3 bases, with 18 bases sitting between them. The CDR3 totals 15 residues. Germline CDR1 WSHSY, CDR2 SAAADI. The CDR3 here is CASRPALEGFYEQYF. The CDR3 bases are TGCGCCAGCAGGCCGGCTTTAGAGGGGTTCTACGAGCAGTACTTC.

The chain uses TRBV10-2 and TRBJ2-7, with 10 bases fitting TRBD2. The length of the CDR3 is 14 residues. CDR1 is WSHSY and CDR2 is SAAADI in the germline V gene. V lost 6 bases and J lost 0; bases outside the gene matches: 2. CDR3 region: CASRTSGNSYEQYF. The CDR3 coding sequence is TGCGCCAGCAGAACTAGCGGGAACTCCTACGAGCAGTACTTC.

This rearrangement joins TRBV18 to TRBJ1-5; D gene ambiguous. The CDR3 has 16 amino acids. The germline V gene encodes CDR1 KGHSH and CDR2 LQKENI. Trimming shortened V by 6 bases and J by 1 base, and 16 bases separated the two germline ends. The CDR3 DNA reads as TGTGCCAGCTCCCTCGTGGTGGAACTAAGCAATCAGCCCCAGCATTTT. This sequence encodes CASSLVVELSNQPQHF.

This clonotype was observed a handful of times. V and J are TRBV6-4 and TRBJ1-5; D might be TRBD1 (5 bases). Germline-derived CDR1 and CDR2 are MRHNA and SNTAGT. Between the trimmed V and J ends, which lost 6 bases and 6 bases, there was a span of 12 bases. The CDR3 is 13 amino acids. CDR3 residues: CASSQDKGQPQHF. In DNA, the CDR3 is TGTGCCAGCAGCCAGGACAAGGGTCAGCCCCAGCATTTT.

The table lists this clonotype with a few counts. J is TRBJ2-7 and V is TRBV5-1, with 10 bases matching TRBD2. The CDR3 spans 17 residues. Trimming removed 1 base from V and 0 bases from J; junction bases left unmatched: 7. The germline gives CDR1 SGHRS, CDR2 YFSETQ. CDR3 nucleotides: TGCGCCAGCAGCTTGTTTGGACTAGCGGACAGCTCCTACGAGCAGTACTTC. This encodes CASSLFGLADSSYEQYF.